This TCR beta chain was captured in a study of control samples from healthy donors and cancer patients. Generated by immunoSEQ multiplex PCR, the TCRdb table keeps only in-frame clones and is missing some. The data show 100,000 to 150,000 clones, about 90% seen once. Trimming cost V 10 bases and J 1 base; bases outside gene matches: 8. CDR3 length: 15 residues. CDR1 MNHEY and CDR2 SMNVEV come from the germline V gene (reference sequence). The TCR originated in a young man in good health. The chain joins TRBV27 to TRBJ1-5; the match to TRBD1 covers 9 bases. The sample comprised blood. The chain's CDR3 is CATAQDRGSNQPQHF. The CDR3 nucleotides read TGTGCCACCGCCCAGGACAGGGGAAGCAATCAGCCCCAGCATTTT.